This TCR beta chain was retrieved from a study of CD8 T cells in ankylosing spondylitis. V gave up 4 bases and J gave up 7 bases, with 20 bases separating them. CDR1 SGHDT and CDR2 YYEEEE come from the germline V gene. The CDR3 has 15 amino acids. Turning to this clonotype: A much larger clone differs by one base, so this may be a read error.

TCRdb redid the calling of the 5' RACE reads with MiXCR, one entry per CDR3 protein. The sample shows just under 95,000 distinct CDR3 sequences, 8.8% of them seen only once. The sequencing input was blood, either unsorted or a sorted T cell fraction (not recorded which). The receptor's source is a male donor with ankylosing spondylitis or in good health (not recorded which). The chain combines TRBV5-6 with TRBJ2-5; TRBD2 might be the D (6 bases). The chain's CDR3 is CASSPRLEVGGTQYF. DNA of the CDR3: TGTGCCAGCAGCCCAAGACTAGAGGTGGGAGGGACCCAGTACTTC.